These 24 T cell receptor beta chains share one sample of origin, sequenced in a study of technical replicates of blood from a handful of donors. The method was immunoSEQ multiplex PCR; TCRdb's version includes in-frame clones alone and lacks a portion of them. The sample records tens of thousands of clones, roughly 94% being singletons. Material: T cells isolated from PBMCs. The receptor set was obtained from a human donor in good health.

The rearrangement links TRBV28 to TRBJ1-5, with 7 nucleotides matching TRBD1. Per the germline V gene, CDR1 is MDHEN and CDR2 is SYDVKM. The CDR3 extends over 18 amino acids. The junction had 17 bases not matched to a gene; V was cut back by 5 bases and J by 4 bases. The DNA for the CDR3 is TGTGCCAGCAGTCAACACAGGGGCGGTGGGCCCGGGAATCAGCCCCAGCATTTT. Translation gives CASSQHRGGGPGNQPQHF.

The V and J genes are TRBV30 and TRBJ1-2; a weak D match, TRBD1 (5 bases). This CDR3 has 13 amino acids. The V and J ends lost 1 base and 7 bases respectively, with 13 bases between them. Per the germline V gene, CDR1 is GTSNPN and CDR2 is SVGIG (reference sequence). The CDR3 DNA reads TGTGCCTGGAGTGCCCAGGGATGGGGTGGCTACACCTTC. It encodes CAWSAQGWGGYTF.

The chain has TRBV6-1 and TRBJ2-3; 7 bases match TRBD2. Germline values: CDR1 MNHNS, CDR2 SASEGT. J gave up 0 bases and V 3 bases, and 3 bases lay outside the gene matches. This CDR3 region has 15 residues. Written as DNA, the CDR3 is TGTGCCAGCAGTGAGCTAGCGGACAGCACAGATACGCAGTATTTT. Encoded protein: CASSELADSTDTQYF.

V and J are TRBV4-2 and TRBJ2-1, with D possibly TRBD2 on 6 matching bases. Trimming pared 6 bases from V and 2 bases from J, leaving 11 bases between. This CDR3 is 14 amino acids long. Germline-derived CDR1 and CDR2 are LGHNA and YNFKEQ. CDR3 sequence: CASRGTGTYNEQFF. The CDR3 DNA follows: TGTGCCAGCAGAGGGACTGGAACCTACAATGAGCAGTTCTTC.

The chain has TRBV10-1 and TRBJ1-1; 8 bases fit TRBD1. Germline trimming cut 6 bases from V and 0 bases from J; bases unmatched to any gene: 12. Germline V gene data show CDR1 as WNHNN and CDR2 as SYGVQD (reference sequence). This CDR3 is 17 amino acids long. The CDR3 DNA follows: TGCGCCAGCAGGGCTTCCACAGGGGGATTAATGAACACTGAAGCTTTCTTT. Amino acids: CASRASTGGLMNTEAFF.

The chain employs TRBV4-1 and TRBJ2-7; D possibly corresponds to TRBD2 (5 bases). The germline V gene has CDR1 MGHRA and CDR2 YSYEKL. The CDR3 length is 17 residues. V dropped 2 bases and J dropped 0 bases, with 17 bases sitting between them. The CDR3 nucleotides read TGCGCCAGCAGCCAACCCAGCGGCGACATGCACTCCTACGAGCAGTACTTC. Translated, it gives CASSQPSGDMHSYEQYF.

The chain combines TRBV6-6 with TRBJ1-2; TRBD1 agrees at 8 bases. CDR1 MNHNY and CDR2 SVGAGI come from the germline V gene (reference sequence). With V trimmed by 8 bases and J by 1 base, 3 bases remained unmatched. This CDR3 contains 13 residues. The CDR3 here is CASGTGGNYGYTF. The CDR3 DNA reads TGTGCCAGCGGGACAGGCGGTAACTATGGCTACACCTTC.

This clone was observed a single time. V usage is TRBV6-5 and J usage is TRBJ2-7; no firm D call. The V gene's germline CDR1 is MNHEY and CDR2 SVGAGI. The CDR3 length is 12 residues. V lost 2 bases and J 6 bases, leaving 8 bases between the germline ends. The CDR3 nucleotides read TGTGCCAGCAGTTACGTCGCCGGCGAGCAGTACTTC. Translated: CASSYVAGEQYF.

This chain uses TRBV6-1 with TRBJ1-2; possibly TRBD1 for D (6 bases). This CDR3 contains 14 residues. Germline lookup yields CDR1 MNHNS and CDR2 SASEGT. V gave up 4 bases and J gave up 4 bases, with 13 bases separating them. This CDR3 is CASSGYRAGYGYTF. The CDR3 DNA is TGTGCCAGCAGTGGATACAGGGCGGGCTATGGCTACACCTTC.

The chain recombines TRBV7-2 with TRBJ2-1; 8 bases are a match to TRBD2. V was pared by 1 base and J by 6 bases, with 5 bases of the junction left unmatched. The length of the CDR3 is 15 residues. Per the germline V gene, CDR1 is SGHTA and CDR2 is FQGNSA. The CDR3 DNA sequence: TGTGCCAGCAGCTTAGGAAGGACTAGCCTCAATGAGCAGTTCTTC. It codes for CASSLGRTSLNEQFF. The variable domain in full, with the rest retrieved from reference TRBV7-2 and TRBJ2-1, is GAGVSQSPSNKVTEKGKDVELRCDPISGHTALYWYRQSLGQGLEFLIYFQGNSAPDKSGLPSDRFSAERTGGSVSTLTIQRTQQEDSAVYLCASSLGRTSLNEQFFGPGTRLTVL.

The chain is built from TRBV5-6 and TRBJ2-3, with no clear D. Germline loops: CDR1 SGHDT, CDR2 YYEEEE. V shed 5 bases and J shed 2 bases, with 15 bases lying between them. This CDR3 spans 15 amino acids. CDR3: CASSLMISPTDTQYF. CDR3 DNA: TGTGCCAGCAGTTTGATGATAAGCCCCACAGATACGCAGTATTTT.

This clone was observed a handful of times. J is TRBJ1-2 and V is TRBV14; D is possibly TRBD1 (6 bases). The CDR3 extends over 15 amino acids. Trimming pared 1 base from V and 3 bases from J, leaving 12 bases between. Germline loops: CDR1 SGHDN, CDR2 FVKESK. The CDR3 here is CASSQGHRAHYGYTF. The CDR3 bases are TGTGCCAGCAGCCAAGGACACAGGGCCCACTATGGCTACACCTTC.

This chain links TRBV21-1 with TRBJ2-7; the DNA was not compared with TRBD2, the D call given in the table. TRBV21-1 is a listed pseudogene. This CDR3 contains 15 residues. CDR3 residues: CANWTSGSRSYEQYF. In nucleotides, the CDR3 is TGTGCCAACTGGACTAGCGGGAGTAGGTCCTACGAGCAGTACTTC.

This chain connects TRBV6-5 to TRBJ1-2; D may be TRBD1 (6 bases). Germline assignment: CDR1 MNHEY and CDR2 SVGAGI. Trimming shortened V by 1 base and J by 2 bases, and 14 bases separated the two germline ends. The CDR3 is made up of 16 amino acids. As DNA, the CDR3 is TGTGCCAGCAGTTACTTCTCCGGGGGGGCGAACTATGGCTACACCTTC. Its translation is CASSYFSGGANYGYTF.

This sequence joins TRBV11-2 and TRBJ2-2; 11 positions match TRBD2. The CDR3 runs 16 residues. With V trimmed by 5 bases and J by 4 bases, 6 bases remained unmatched. Looked up from germline, CDR1 is SGHAT and CDR2 is FQNNGV. CDR3 DNA sequence: TGTGCCAGCAGCAGACTAGCGGGGAGCCTCACCGGGGAGCTGTTTTTT. This sequence encodes CASSRLAGSLTGELFF.

V usage is TRBV13 and J usage is TRBJ2-7; 11 bases line up with TRBD2. The CDR3 consists of 15 residues. The germline V gene has CDR1 PRHDT and CDR2 FYEKMQ (reference sequence). V lost 5 bases, J lost 5 bases, and 8 bases stayed unmatched. The CDR3 DNA reads as TGTGCCAGCAGCCCCGGGACTAGCGGACGGAACGAGCAGTACTTC. Protein: CASSPGTSGRNEQYF.

This chain joins TRBV9 and TRBJ2-5, with a possible D match to TRBD2 (6 bases). Trimming cost V 4 bases and J 5 bases, with 18 bases left between them. Germline lookup yields CDR1 SGDLS and CDR2 YYNGEE. CDR3 length: 15 amino acids. The CDR3 DNA follows: TGTGCCAGCAGCCCGCCCGTATGGGGGGTTGAGACCCAGTACTTC. Translation gives CASSPPVWGVETQYF.

The genes are TRBV4-1 and TRBJ2-2; 10 bases align to TRBD2. The CDR3 runs 17 residues. The V segment lost 2 bases and the J segment 0 bases; nucleotides outside the gene matches: 3. CDR1 and CDR2 (germline): MGHRA, YSYEKL. CDR3 nucleotides: TGCGCCAGCAGCCAACCCAGCGGGAGGGCGAACACCGGGGAGCTGTTTTTT. Protein: CASSQPSGRANTGELFF.

The rearrangement links TRBV5-1 to TRBJ2-5; maybe TRBD1 (5 bases). CDR1 SGHRS and CDR2 YFSETQ come from the germline V gene. The CDR3 is made up of 17 amino acids. The V end was cut by 4 bases, the J end by 0 bases, with 19 bases between. The CDR3 sequence: CASSRLAGSPDQETQYF. The CDR3 coding sequence is TGCGCCAGCAGCCGATTGGCAGGGTCACCGGACCAAGAGACCCAGTACTTC.

The chain couples TRBV7-9 to TRBJ2-7, with TRBD1 identical over 10 bases. J was trimmed by 6 bases and V by 2 bases; bases with no gene match: 4. The CDR3 is 14 residues long. Germline-derived CDR1 and CDR2 are SEHNR and FQNEAQ (reference sequence). The CDR3 region has the DNA TGTGCCAGCAGCTTACCGGGACAGGGGAGCGAGCAGTACTTC. Protein product: CASSLPGQGSEQYF.

This chain joins TRBV4-1 and TRBJ2-2; D is possibly TRBD1 (6 bases). Trimming took off 5 bases at V and 4 bases at J, with 11 bases between the two ends. Germline loops: CDR1 MGHRA, CDR2 YSYEKL. The CDR3 is 14 residues long. Written as DNA, the CDR3 is TGCGCCAGCAGCTTCAACAGGGTCACCGGGGAGCTGTTTTTT. Protein: CASSFNRVTGELFF.

This chain joins TRBV30 and TRBJ2-1; a weak D match, TRBD2 (5 bases). This CDR3 comprises 13 residues. V gave up 5 bases and J gave up 5 bases, with 13 bases separating them. Germline V gene lookup returns CDR1 GTSNPN and CDR2 SVGIG (reference sequence). CDR3 sequence: CAWARGINNEQFF. The CDR3 DNA follows: TGTGCCTGGGCACGAGGGATCAACAATGAGCAGTTCTTC.

This rearrangement joins TRBV4-1 to TRBJ2-3; 7 positions agree with TRBD2. The CDR3 runs to 15 residues. Germline CDR1 MGHRA, CDR2 YSYEKL. Trimming removed 4 bases from V and 6 bases from J; junction bases left unmatched: 10. CDR3 in amino acids: CASSPTSVPRDTQYF. The CDR3 DNA follows: TGCGCCAGCAGCCCTACTAGCGTCCCGCGCGATACGCAGTATTTT.

The chain joins TRBV5-4 to TRBJ1-2, with 11 bases that match TRBD1. V dropped 3 bases and J dropped 6; count of bases not matched to a gene: 7. Germline-derived CDR1 and CDR2 are SGHNT and YYREEE (reference sequence). This CDR3 has 15 residues. The CDR3 DNA sequence: TGTGCCAGCAGCTCCTGGACAGGGGGCAGAAATGGCTACACCTTC. It yields the protein CASSSWTGGRNGYTF.